Each of the 9 T cell receptor beta chains below was sequenced from the same sample in a study of T cells expressing NK-cell markers (TCRdb year 2020). The library came from 5' RACE. TCRdb shows the sequencer as Illumina HiSeq 2000. After TCRdb reprocessed the reads, each CDR3 protein sequence was kept as one row, without DNA. The sample table includes approximately 380,000 distinct CDR3 sequences. Roughly 5.2% of the sample lies in the top ten. What was sequenced was blood T cells: a sorted CD56 or NKG2C T cell subset, CD4+ or CD8+ T cells, or bulk PBMC T cells (not recorded which). The source is a man aged 18-75 years in good health.

The chain recombines TRBV7-9 with TRBJ2-1; TCRdb outputs TRBD2, but without DNA this stays unchecked. Germline assignment: CDR1 SEHNR and CDR2 FQNEAQ (reference sequence). This CDR3 is built from 16 residues. The CDR3 sequence: CASSKVTGGSYNEQFF.

The gene calls are TRBV6-1 and TRBJ1-1; TCRdb's D gene call, TRBD1, goes unchecked for lack of DNA. CDR3 length: 15 residues. Per the germline V gene, CDR1 is MNHNS and CDR2 is SASEGT. CDR3 sequence: CASSGLDRGTAEAFF.

This chain joins TRBV27 and TRBJ1-5; TCRdb's D call of TRBD1 is untestable without DNA. CDR1 is MNHEY and CDR2 is SMNVEV in the germline V gene (reference sequence). This CDR3 spans 14 amino acids. CDR3 protein: CASSLMGPNQPQHF.

The chain has TRBV18 and TRBJ1-1. Germline CDR1 is KGHSH and CDR2 is LQKENI. This CDR3 has 13 residues. Here the CDR3 reads CASSPPGGTEAFF.

The CDR3: CASSTFSGIDEQFF. V gene TRBV21-1 combines with J gene TRBJ2-1. TRBV21-1 is flagged as a pseudogene. The CDR3 sequence is 14 residues long.

The chain has TRBV6-1 and TRBJ2-3; checking the TCRdb D call of TRBD2 is not possible without DNA. Germline-derived CDR1 and CDR2 are MNHNS and SASEGT. CDR3 length: 19 residues. The CDR3 sequence is CASSALGLAGGQGPDTQYF.

This chain joins TRBV12-3 or TRBV12-4 and TRBJ2-2; TCRdb gives TRBD2 as the D gene, but with no DNA this cannot be confirmed. CDR3 length: 16 residues. CDR3 protein: CASSPGLAGVGGELFF.

The chain uses TRBV5-6 and TRBJ2-7; TCRdb names TRBD1, which stays unverified in the absence of DNA. This CDR3 contains 14 residues. The germline V gene has CDR1 SGHDT and CDR2 YYEEEE. CDR3 protein: CASSLDVQGYEQYF.

The gene calls are TRBV18 and TRBJ2-2. This CDR3 has 15 residues. Germline loops: CDR1 KGHSH, CDR2 LQKENI. This CDR3 is CASSPREGYTGELFF.